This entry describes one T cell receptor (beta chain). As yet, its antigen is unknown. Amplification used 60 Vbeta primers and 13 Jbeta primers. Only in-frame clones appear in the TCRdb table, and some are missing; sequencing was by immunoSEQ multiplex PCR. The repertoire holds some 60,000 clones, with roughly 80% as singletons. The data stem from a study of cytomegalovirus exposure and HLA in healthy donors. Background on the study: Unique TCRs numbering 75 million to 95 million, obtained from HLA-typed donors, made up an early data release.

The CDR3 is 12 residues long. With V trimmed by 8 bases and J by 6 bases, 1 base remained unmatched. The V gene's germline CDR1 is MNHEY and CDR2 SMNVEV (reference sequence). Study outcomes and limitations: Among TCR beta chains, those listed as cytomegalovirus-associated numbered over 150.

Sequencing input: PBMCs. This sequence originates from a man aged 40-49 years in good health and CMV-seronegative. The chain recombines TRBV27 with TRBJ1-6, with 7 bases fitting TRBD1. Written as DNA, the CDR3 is TGTGCCAGCCGACAGGGTAATTCACCCCTCCACTTT. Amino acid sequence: CASRQGNSPLHF.